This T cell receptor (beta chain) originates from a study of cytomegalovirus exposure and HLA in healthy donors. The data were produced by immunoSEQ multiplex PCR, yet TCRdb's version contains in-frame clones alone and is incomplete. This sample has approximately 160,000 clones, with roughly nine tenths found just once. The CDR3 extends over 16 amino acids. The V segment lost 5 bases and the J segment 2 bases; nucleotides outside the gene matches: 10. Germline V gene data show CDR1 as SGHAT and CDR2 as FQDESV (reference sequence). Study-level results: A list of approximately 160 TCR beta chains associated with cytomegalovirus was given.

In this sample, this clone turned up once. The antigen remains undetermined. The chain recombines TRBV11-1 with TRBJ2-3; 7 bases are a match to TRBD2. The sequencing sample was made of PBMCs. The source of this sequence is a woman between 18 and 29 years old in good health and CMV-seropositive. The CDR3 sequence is CASSTTSRLSTDTQYF. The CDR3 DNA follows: TGTGCCAGCAGCACGACTAGCAGACTTTCCACAGATACGCAGTATTTT.